Shown below are 15 T cell receptor beta chains from a single sample sequenced in a study of regulatory T cells in long-lasting Graves disease. Sample time point: persistent/refractory GD, antithyroid drugs over 5 years with positive TRAb. PBMCs provided the RNA from which the TCR library was made. Arm-PCR of CDR3 regions with iRepertoire HTBI primers generated TCR beta libraries. From the multiplex PCR reads, TCRdb called clonotypes with MiXCR, one entry per CDR3 protein. This table has 450,000 or so distinct CDR3 sequences, roughly 20% appearing once. This specimen was peripheral blood mononuclear cells (PBMCs), taken when the disease was refractory, from a patient treated with antithyroid drugs. The receptors were gathered from a female donor with Graves disease.

The chain uses TRBV7-4 and TRBJ1-3; possibly TRBD1 for D (5 bases). CDR1 and CDR2 from the germline V gene are SGHVT and SQSDAQ. This CDR3 spans 16 amino acids. V was clipped by 1 base and J by 0 bases, with 10 bases between them. DNA for the CDR3: TGTGCCAGCAGCTTAGGGGGACGGTCCTCTGGAAACACCATATATTTT. It specifies CASSLGGRSSGNTIYF.

V is TRBV4-1 and J is TRBJ2-7, with TRBD1 matching over 10 bases. Germline V lookup: CDR1 MGHRA, CDR2 YSYEKL. The CDR3 has 15 residues. The V segment lost 4 bases and the J segment 1 base; nucleotides outside the gene matches: 4. CDR3 DNA: TGCGCCAGCAGCCGCCTGGGACAGGGGTCCTACGAGCAGTACTTC. Translation gives CASSRLGQGSYEQYF.

The sample holds many counts of this clonotype. This chain joins TRBV27 and TRBJ2-7; maybe TRBD2 (6 bases). Germline V CDR1 and CDR2: MNHEY, SMNVEV (reference sequence). V dropped 6 bases and J dropped 3 bases, with 9 bases sitting between them. There are 12 residues in the CDR3. The CDR3 nucleotides are TGTGCCAGCAGCCTTAGCGGCTACGAGCAGTACTTC. Translation gives CASSLSGYEQYF.

J is TRBJ2-2 and V is TRBV4-3; 9 nucleotides agree with TRBD1. Germline V gives CDR1 LGHNA, CDR2 YSLEER. With 0 bases clipped from V and 10 bases from J, the junction kept 12 bases outside the gene matches. This CDR3 contains 17 residues. CDR3 DNA: TGCGCCAGCAGCCAAGATAGTTACGGACAGGGGCTAATGGAGCTGTTTTTT. This encodes CASSQDSYGQGLMELFF.

The J gene is TRBJ2-7, the V gene TRBV20-1; D is possibly TRBD2 (6 bases). The CDR3 has 13 amino acids. V shed 6 bases and J shed 2 bases, with 14 bases lying between them. Germline loops: CDR1 DFQATT, CDR2 SNEGSKA (reference sequence). The CDR3 sequence is CSAPGSNPYEQYF. The DNA of the CDR3 is TGCAGTGCCCCCGGGAGCAACCCCTACGAGCAGTACTTC.

This clonotype showed up many times. The chain joins TRBV28 to TRBJ2-7; 7 bases match TRBD1. CDR1 is MDHEN and CDR2 is SYDVKM in the germline V gene. V gave up 4 bases and J gave up 5 bases; unmatched junction bases: 8. This CDR3 is 14 amino acids long. CDR3 in DNA: TGTGCCAGCAGTTATAGGGGGCGCGTTAACGAGCAGTACTTC. Its protein product is CASSYRGRVNEQYF.

CDR3 sequence (DNA): TGTGCCAGTAGTCCCTTCCCGTCGGACTCGAAGTCACACAGGGGGAAGAATGGCTACACCTTC. It specifies CASSPFPSDSKSHRGKNGYTF. The V call is TRBV19, the J call TRBJ1-2, with 8 bases aligning to TRBD1. The CDR3 has 21 residues. J lost 6 bases, V lost 5 bases, and 29 bases had no gene match. CDR1 LNHDA and CDR2 SQIVND come from the germline V gene (reference sequence). Filled out from reference TRBV19 and TRBJ1-2, the complete variable domain reads DGGITQSPKYLFRKEGQNVTLSCEQNLNHDAMYWYRQDPGQGLRLIYYSQIVNDFQKGDIAEGYSVSREKKESFPLTVTSAQKNPTAFYLCASSPFPSDSKSHRGKNGYTFGSGTRLTVV.

This clonotype has ten or more counts. The chain employs TRBV3-1 and TRBJ2-7; TRBD1 matches 8 bases. J lost 2 bases, V lost 0 bases, and 9 bases had no gene match. The CDR3 spans 17 residues. The germline V gene encodes CDR1 LGHDT and CDR2 YNNKEL (reference sequence). In nucleotides, the CDR3 is TGTGCCAGCAGCCAAGATCTGACCGGACAGGGTACCTACGAGCAGTACTTC. Translated, it gives CASSQDLTGQGTYEQYF.

This clonotype was counted at least ten times. This chain connects TRBV6-5 to TRBJ1-5; D perhaps matches TRBD1 (6 bases). The V end lost 2 bases, the J end lost 5 bases, and 13 bases lay between the germline ends. The germline V gene has CDR1 MNHEY and CDR2 SVGAGI. The CDR3 consists of 15 residues. CDR3 DNA: TGTGCCAGCAGTTACGCGGCCCACAGGGATCAGCCCCAGCATTTT. Translation gives CASSYAAHRDQPQHF.

The chain employs TRBV6-1 and TRBJ1-5; 7 bases match TRBD1. Unmatched junction bases numbered 9, after V lost 10 bases and J lost 6 bases. CDR1 MNHNS and CDR2 SASEGT come from the germline V gene. This CDR3 has 13 residues. This CDR3 is CATYGQGGQPQHF. DNA of the CDR3: TGTGCCACTTACGGCCAGGGGGGTCAGCCCCAGCATTTT.

This clonotype was detected a few times. This sequence joins TRBV20-1 and TRBJ2-7; a possible D gene is TRBD1 (6 bases). The V gene lost 5 bases and the J gene lost 2 bases, with 16 bases spanning the gap. The CDR3 covers 14 residues. Germline values: CDR1 DFQATT, CDR2 SNEGSKA (reference sequence). The CDR3 DNA sequence: TGCAGTGCTTTACAGGGTCTTAATACCTACGAGCAGTACTTC. As protein: CSALQGLNTYEQYF.

The rearrangement links TRBV19 to TRBJ2-4; the D gene could be TRBD1 or TRBD2 (5 bases each). The CDR3 is 16 residues long. Germline V lookup: CDR1 LNHDA, CDR2 SQIVND (reference sequence). The ends were cut back, 3 bases at V and 0 bases at J, with 12 bases in the middle. The CDR3 DNA follows: TGTGCCAGTAGTATTCTGGGGGACCGAGCCAAAAACATTCAGTACTTC. Amino acids: CASSILGDRAKNIQYF.

This clonotype was seen more than once but under ten times. The rearrangement joins TRBV6-1 to TRBJ1-2, with TRBD1 as a possible D gene (5 bases). CDR1 MNHNS and CDR2 SASEGT come from the germline V gene. Trimming shortened V by 2 bases and J by 3 bases, and 13 bases separated the two germline ends. This CDR3 is built from 15 residues. Written as DNA, the CDR3 is TGTGCCAGCAGTGAACCGGGGGTTTGGGACTATGGCTACACCTTC. Translated, it gives CASSEPGVWDYGYTF.

At least ten counts were recorded for this clonotype. The rearrangement uses TRBV7-9 and TRBJ1-1; a possible D gene is TRBD1 (6 bases). Germline-derived CDR1 and CDR2 are SEHNR and FQNEAQ (reference sequence). The germline V and J ends were trimmed by 1 base and 6 bases, with 12 bases remaining between them. This CDR3 is built from 14 residues. CDR3 residues: CASSLGGQLAEAFF. The DNA for the CDR3 is TGTGCCAGCAGCTTAGGGGGGCAACTGGCTGAAGCTTTCTTT.

This clonotype was counted between two and nine times. V and J are TRBV3-1 and TRBJ1-2; no definite D call. V dropped 1 base and J dropped 6 bases, with 9 bases sitting between them. This CDR3 spans 13 amino acids. Germline CDR1 is LGHDT and CDR2 is YNNKEL (reference sequence). For the CDR3, the DNA is TGTGCCAGCAGCCAAGGCAGGACTGATGGCTACACCTTC. It encodes CASSQGRTDGYTF.